This T cell receptor beta chain was sequenced in a study of OX40 agonist ivuxolimab in advanced cancers. Looking at the study overall: The costimulatory receptor OX40 (CD134) was targeted by ivuxolimab, a fully human IgG2 agonistic monoclonal antibody. Intravenous ivuxolimab was administered to patients every 2 weeks at six dose levels: 0.01, 0.1, 0.3, 1.5, 3 and 10 mg/kg. The paper reports the monotherapy dose-escalation portion (N of about 56 patients) of the phase I ivuxolimab trial. Of the approximately 54 patients in dose escalation, some 20 had hepatocellular carcinoma, some 15 had melanoma, 9 had renal cell carcinoma and 9 had head and neck cancer. Partial responses occurred in three dose-escalation patients, of whom one had hepatocellular carcinoma and two had cutaneous melanoma. Peripheral TCRbeta sequencing aimed to test whether ivuxolimab altered TCR sequence diversity and caused clonal T-cell expansion. Patients were allowed to have had prior anti-PD-1, anti-PD-L1 or anti-CTLA-4 therapy, and around 43% of the dose-escalation patients had been treated with checkpoint inhibitors. In the dose-escalation cohort, over 65% of patients were male, and the mean age was roughly 60 years, with a range of about 23 to 90. The investigation overall reported the following: In the 0.1-3.0 mg/kg groups, partial responders were among the patients with the lowest normalized peripheral clonal expansion, particularly in CD8+ T cells. The antigen specificity of the clonally expanded peripheral T cells was not determined. Low levels of normalized T-cell clonal expansion were also seen in some patients who did not respond. At doses of 0.1 to 3.0 mg/kg, clonal expansion of both CD4+ and CD8+ T cells in blood was seen between baseline and week 6. After ivuxolimab, expanded clones were on average more numerous among CD8+ T cells than among CD4+ T cells.

For this clone: The target of this receptor is not known. Base-call qualities are not available, and no considerably larger clone is one nucleotide away.

Genomic DNA was extracted from sorted cells for sequencing of the TCRbeta CDR3 region. TCRbeta CDR3 regions were sequenced using the immunoSEQ Assay. TCRdb's version of the immuneACCESS table is confined to in-frame rearrangements and falls short of the full clone set. An unresolved V gene accounts for under half of the shortfall where checked; the remainder is of unknown origin. A total of 77,000 or so clones appear in this sample, less than 95% of them only once. The top ten hold about 1.7% of the sample. Patients with autoimmune disease history or receiving systemic immunosuppression were excluded from the trial. In every dose cohort, peripheral blood was drawn for TCR sequencing at baseline, cycle 4 day 1, and cycle 7 day 1. The samples were taken from a phase I, first-in-human, multicenter, open-label dose-escalation trial of ivuxolimab. Adults with locally advanced or metastatic melanoma, renal cell, hepatocellular, or head and neck squamous cell carcinoma were enrolled in the trial. Before TCR sequencing, CD4+ and CD8+ T cells were separately sorted from peripheral blood.

Specimen: CD4+ or CD8+ T cells sorted from blood, collected in a trial of the OX40 agonist ivuxolimab. The sequence derives from an adult with an advanced solid tumor such as melanoma, head and neck, liver or kidney cancer.

The CDR3 is CASSATPRALSGNTIYF. In nucleotide form, the sequence is TGTGCCAGCAGTGCCACCCCCAGGGCACTCTCTGGAAACACCATATATTTT. The chain is encoded by TRBV6-1 joined to TRBJ1-3; TRBD1 is a possible D gene, resting on 5 matching bases. Trimming at the junction amounts to 4 bases on V and 0 bases on J, and the germline ends lie 16 bases apart. Including the terminal cysteine and phenylalanine, the CDR3 comprises 17 residues. Here the CDR3 DNA is all that survives: 51 bases in frame from base 1. The CDR1 and CDR2 encoded by the germline V gene are MNHNS and SASEGT.